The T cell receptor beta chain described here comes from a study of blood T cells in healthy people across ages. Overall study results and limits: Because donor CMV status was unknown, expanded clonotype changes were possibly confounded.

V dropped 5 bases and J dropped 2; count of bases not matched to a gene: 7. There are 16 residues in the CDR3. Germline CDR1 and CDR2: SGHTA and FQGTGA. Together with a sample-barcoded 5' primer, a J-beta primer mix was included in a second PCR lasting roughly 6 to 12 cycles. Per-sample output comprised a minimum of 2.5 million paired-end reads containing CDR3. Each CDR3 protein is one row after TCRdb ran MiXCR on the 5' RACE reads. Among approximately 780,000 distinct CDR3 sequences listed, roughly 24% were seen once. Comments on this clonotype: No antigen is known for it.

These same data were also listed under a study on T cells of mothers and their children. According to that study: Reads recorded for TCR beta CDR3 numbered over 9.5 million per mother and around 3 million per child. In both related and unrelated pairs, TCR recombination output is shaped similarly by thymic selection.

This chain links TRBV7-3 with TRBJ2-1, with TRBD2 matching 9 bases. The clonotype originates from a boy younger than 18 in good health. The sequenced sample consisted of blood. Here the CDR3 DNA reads TGTGCCAGCAGCCTAGGGGCGGGGGGGACCTACAATGAGCAGTTCTTC. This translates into CASSLGAGGTYNEQFF.